This T cell receptor (beta chain) was recovered during a study of T-cell reconstitution after alpha-beta-depleted transplantation in children (dated by TCRdb to the mid-2010s). Background for the entire study: Using TCR repertoire profiling, the study followed T-cell immune reconstitution in a quantitative way in children after TCRalphabeta/CD19-depleted allogeneic hematopoietic cell transplantation.

Read against the paper, the sample's treatment or condition label means: allogeneic hematopoietic cell transplantation with graft depleted of TCRalphabeta T cells and CD19 B cells. The children who served as transplant recipients had been given grafts of TCRalphabeta/CD19-depleted allogeneic hematopoietic cells. What the study reported, not specific to this receptor: In some patients, high TCRbeta diversity at day 60 was attributed to recipient T cells and intrathymic progenitors that had survived conditioning. Over subsequent months, a decline in hyperexpanded clone frequencies was noted, and after one year, T-cell counts and TCRbeta diversity were mostly ascribed to newly produced T cells. The apparently early alphabetaT-cell count recovery about two months after transplant was reportedly dependent on only several hundred rapidly expanded clones derived from non-depleted graft cells.

This clonotype was found once. Its antigen specificity is not known. Base-call qualities are not available, and no considerably larger clone is one nucleotide away. A lone read gives weak evidence. The library was produced with PCR. These reads were obtained on an Illumina HiSeq 2500. TCR library preparation used molecular barcoding, with unique molecular identifiers applied to normalize quantification of the TCRbeta repertoire. Clones were called with MiXCR by TCRdb after fastp trimmed the public reads at Q25, and only in-frame beta chains were retained. Rows are combined by CDR3 protein, so each entry shows the most common genes and DNA. The sample table contains about 440,000 distinct CDR3 sequences; only one count was recorded for roughly 43% of them. Jointly, the top ten make up 25% to 30% of the sample. CDR1 and CDR2 are read off the germline V gene (reference sequence) as DFQATT and SNEGSKA. V has 4 bases trimmed and J has 4 bases trimmed; junction bases matching no gene number 11. Including the terminal cysteine and phenylalanine, the CDR3 comprises 15 residues. Of the read, only the CDR3 DNA is kept; its 45 bases are in frame from base 1.

The clonotype comes from a girl between 2 and 10 years old with aplastic anemia, due to receive a stem cell transplant. The V gene is TRBV20-1 and the J gene is TRBJ2-5, with TRBD2 identical over 8 junction bases. Material: PBMCs, obtained before TCRalphabeta/CD19-depleted stem cell transplant. Read as DNA, the sequence is TGCAGTGCTATCCGCAGTCGGGGGGGCGGAGAGACCCAGTACTTC. This codes for CSAIRSRGGGETQYF.